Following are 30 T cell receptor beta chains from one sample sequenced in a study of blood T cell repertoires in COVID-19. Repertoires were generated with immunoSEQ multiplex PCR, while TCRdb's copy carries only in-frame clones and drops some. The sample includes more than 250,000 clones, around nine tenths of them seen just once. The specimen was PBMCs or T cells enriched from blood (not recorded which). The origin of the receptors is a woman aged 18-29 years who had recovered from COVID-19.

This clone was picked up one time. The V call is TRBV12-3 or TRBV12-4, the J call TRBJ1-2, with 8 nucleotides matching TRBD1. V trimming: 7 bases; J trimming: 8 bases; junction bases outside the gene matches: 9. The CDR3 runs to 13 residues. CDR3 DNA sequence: TGTGCCAGCAAAAAGACGACAGGGGAAGGCTACACCTTC. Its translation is CASKKTTGEGYTF.

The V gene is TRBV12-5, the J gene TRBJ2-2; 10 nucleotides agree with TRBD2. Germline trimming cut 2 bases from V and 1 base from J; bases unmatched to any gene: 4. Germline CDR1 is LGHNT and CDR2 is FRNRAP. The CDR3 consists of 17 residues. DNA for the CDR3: TGTGCTAGTGGTTTGCTCGGACTAGCGGAGAACACCGGGGAGCTGTTTTTT. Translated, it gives CASGLLGLAENTGELFF.

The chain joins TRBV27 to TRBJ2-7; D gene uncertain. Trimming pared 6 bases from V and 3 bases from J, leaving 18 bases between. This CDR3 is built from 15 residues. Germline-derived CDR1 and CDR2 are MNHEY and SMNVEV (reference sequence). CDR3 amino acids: CASRSTRSVGYEQYF. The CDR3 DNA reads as TGTGCCAGCAGATCGACGAGGAGTGTGGGCTACGAGCAGTACTTC.

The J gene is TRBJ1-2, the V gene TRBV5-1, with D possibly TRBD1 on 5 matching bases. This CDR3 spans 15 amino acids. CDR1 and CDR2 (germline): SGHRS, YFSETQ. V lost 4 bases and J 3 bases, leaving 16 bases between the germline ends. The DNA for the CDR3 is TGCGCCAGCAGCCCGGGGGACTCGGCTTACTATGGCTACACCTTC. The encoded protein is CASSPGDSAYYGYTF.

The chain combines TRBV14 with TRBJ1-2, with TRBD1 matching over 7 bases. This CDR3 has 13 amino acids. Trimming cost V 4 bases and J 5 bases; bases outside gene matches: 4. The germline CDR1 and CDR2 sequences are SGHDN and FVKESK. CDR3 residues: CASSPQGYYGYTF. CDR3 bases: TGTGCCAGCAGCCCACAGGGGTATTATGGCTACACCTTC.

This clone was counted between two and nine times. The DNA for the CDR3 is TGTGCCAGCAACCAGAGGCAGGGTTCTTTCTATGGCTACACCTTC. Its translation: CASNQRQGSFYGYTF. This chain connects TRBV6-5 to TRBJ1-2, with D possibly being TRBD1 (5 bases). CDR1 and CDR2 (germline): MNHEY, SVGAGI. Trimming removed 7 bases from V and 4 bases from J, with 19 bases in between. The CDR3 is 15 residues long.

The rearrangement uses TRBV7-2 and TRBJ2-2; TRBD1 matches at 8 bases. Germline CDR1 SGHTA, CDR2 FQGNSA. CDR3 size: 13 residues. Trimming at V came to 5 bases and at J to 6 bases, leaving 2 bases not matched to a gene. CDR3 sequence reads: CASSPGGAGELFF. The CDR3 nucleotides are TGTGCCAGCAGCCCAGGGGGCGCCGGGGAGCTGTTTTTT.

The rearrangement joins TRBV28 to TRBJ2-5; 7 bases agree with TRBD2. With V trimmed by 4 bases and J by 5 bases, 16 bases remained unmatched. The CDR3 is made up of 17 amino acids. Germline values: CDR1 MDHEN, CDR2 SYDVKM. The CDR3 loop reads CASSSGVGGRAPETQYF. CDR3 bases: TGTGCCAGCAGTTCGGGAGTGGGAGGGAGGGCCCCGGAGACCCAGTACTTC.

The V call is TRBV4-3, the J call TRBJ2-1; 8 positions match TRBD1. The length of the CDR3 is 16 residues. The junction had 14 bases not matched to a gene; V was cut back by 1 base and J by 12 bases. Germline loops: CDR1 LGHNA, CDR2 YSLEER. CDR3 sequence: CASSQARTGLKLRQFF. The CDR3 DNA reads TGCGCCAGCAGCCAAGCGCGGACAGGGTTAAAATTAAGGCAGTTCTTC.

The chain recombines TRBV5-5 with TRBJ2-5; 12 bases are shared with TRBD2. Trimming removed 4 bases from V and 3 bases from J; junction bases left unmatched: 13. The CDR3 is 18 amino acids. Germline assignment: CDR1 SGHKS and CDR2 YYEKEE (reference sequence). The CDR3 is CASSRAGLAGTSKETQYF. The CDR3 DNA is TGTGCCAGCAGCCGTGCCGGACTAGCGGGGACTTCCAAAGAGACCCAGTACTTC.

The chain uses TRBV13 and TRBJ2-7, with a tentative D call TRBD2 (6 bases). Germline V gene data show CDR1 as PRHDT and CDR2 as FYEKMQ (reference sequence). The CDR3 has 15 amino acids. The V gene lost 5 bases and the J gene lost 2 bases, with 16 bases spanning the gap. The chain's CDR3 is CASSPQSGVPYEQYF. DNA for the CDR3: TGTGCCAGCAGCCCCCAGTCGGGGGTTCCCTACGAGCAGTACTTC.

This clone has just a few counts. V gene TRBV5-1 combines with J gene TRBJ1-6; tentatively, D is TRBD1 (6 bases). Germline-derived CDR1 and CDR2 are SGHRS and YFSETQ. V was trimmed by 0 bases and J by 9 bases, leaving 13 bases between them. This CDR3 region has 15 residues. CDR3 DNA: TGCGCCAGCAGCTTGGCAGGGGCGGAAGGTTCACCCCTCCACTTT. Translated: CASSLAGAEGSPLHF.

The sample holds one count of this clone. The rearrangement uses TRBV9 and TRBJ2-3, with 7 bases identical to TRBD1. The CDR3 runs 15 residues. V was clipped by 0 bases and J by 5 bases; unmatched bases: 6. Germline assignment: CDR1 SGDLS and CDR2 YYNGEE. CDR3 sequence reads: CASSVGGGVGDTQYF. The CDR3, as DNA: TGTGCCAGCAGCGTAGGAGGGGGCGTTGGAGATACGCAGTATTTT.

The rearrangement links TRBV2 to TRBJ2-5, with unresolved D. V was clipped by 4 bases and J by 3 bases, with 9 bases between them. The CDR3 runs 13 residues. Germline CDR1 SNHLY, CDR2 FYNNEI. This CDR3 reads CASSGYRKETQYF. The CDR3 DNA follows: TGTGCCAGCAGTGGATACAGAAAAGAGACCCAGTACTTC.

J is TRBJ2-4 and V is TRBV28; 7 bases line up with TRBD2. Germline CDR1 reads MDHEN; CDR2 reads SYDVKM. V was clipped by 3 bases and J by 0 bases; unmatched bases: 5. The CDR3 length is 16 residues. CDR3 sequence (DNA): TGTGCCAGCAGTTTCAGCGGGACCGGAGCCAAAAACATTCAGTACTTC. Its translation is CASSFSGTGAKNIQYF.

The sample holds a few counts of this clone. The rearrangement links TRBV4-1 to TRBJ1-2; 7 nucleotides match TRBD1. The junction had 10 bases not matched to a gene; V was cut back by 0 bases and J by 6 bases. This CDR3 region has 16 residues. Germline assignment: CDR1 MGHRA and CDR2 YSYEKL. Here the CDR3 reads CASSQDRGGTRNGYTF. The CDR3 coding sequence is TGCGCCAGCAGCCAAGATCGAGGGGGCACAAGGAATGGCTACACCTTC.

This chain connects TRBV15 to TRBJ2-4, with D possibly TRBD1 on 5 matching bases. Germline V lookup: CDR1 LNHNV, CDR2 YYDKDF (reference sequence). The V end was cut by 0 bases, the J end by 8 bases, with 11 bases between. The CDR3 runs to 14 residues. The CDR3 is CATSRDPTEDIQYF. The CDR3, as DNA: TGTGCCACCAGCAGAGACCCGACAGAGGACATTCAGTACTTC.

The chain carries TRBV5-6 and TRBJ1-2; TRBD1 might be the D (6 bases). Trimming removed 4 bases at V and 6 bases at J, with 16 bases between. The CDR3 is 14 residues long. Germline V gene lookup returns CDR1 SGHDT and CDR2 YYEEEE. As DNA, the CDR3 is TGTGCCAGCAGCGTGCTCAACAGGGAACATGGCTACACCTTC. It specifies CASSVLNREHGYTF.

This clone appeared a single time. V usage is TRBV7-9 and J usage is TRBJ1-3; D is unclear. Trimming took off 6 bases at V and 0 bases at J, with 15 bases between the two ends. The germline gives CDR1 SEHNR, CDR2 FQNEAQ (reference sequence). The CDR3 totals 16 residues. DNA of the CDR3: TGTGCCAGCAGACCTGGCCCCTTATACTCTGGAAACACCATATATTTT. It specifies CASRPGPLYSGNTIYF.

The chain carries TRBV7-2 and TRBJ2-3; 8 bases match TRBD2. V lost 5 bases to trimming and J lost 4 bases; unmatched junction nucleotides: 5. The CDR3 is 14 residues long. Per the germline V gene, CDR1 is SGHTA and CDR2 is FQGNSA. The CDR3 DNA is TGTGCCAGCAGCCCTCAGACTAGCGCAGATACGCAGTATTTT. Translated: CASSPQTSADTQYF.

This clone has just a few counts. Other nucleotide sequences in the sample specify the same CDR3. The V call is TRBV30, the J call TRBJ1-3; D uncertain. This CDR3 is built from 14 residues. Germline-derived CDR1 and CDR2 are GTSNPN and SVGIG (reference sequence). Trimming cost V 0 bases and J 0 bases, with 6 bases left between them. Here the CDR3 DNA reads TGTGCCTGGAGTGTCGGTGGCTCTGGAAACACCATATATTTT. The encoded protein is CAWSVGGSGNTIYF.

The CDR3 is CATRGLAGESSYNEQFF. DNA of the CDR3: TGTGCCACCCGGGGACTAGCGGGGGAAAGCTCCTACAATGAGCAGTTCTTC. This chain connects TRBV10-3 to TRBJ2-1; 14 bases fit TRBD2. CDR3 length: 17 amino acids. Trimming at V came to 10 bases and at J to 0 bases, leaving 8 bases not matched to a gene. Germline CDR1 ENHRY, CDR2 SYGVKD.

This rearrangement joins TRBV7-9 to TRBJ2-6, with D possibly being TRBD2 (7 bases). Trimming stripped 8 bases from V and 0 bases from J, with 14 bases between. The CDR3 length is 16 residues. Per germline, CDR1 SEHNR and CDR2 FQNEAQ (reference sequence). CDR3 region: CASVRGASSGANVLTF. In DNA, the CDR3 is TGTGCCAGCGTCCGGGGGGCCAGCTCTGGGGCCAACGTCCTGACTTTC.

The CDR3 spells CASCGLAAGELFF. The CDR3 bases are TGTGCCAGCTGTGGACTAGCGGCCGGGGAGCTGTTTTTT. The chain links TRBV12-3 or TRBV12-4 to TRBJ2-2; TRBD2 agrees at 10 bases. The CDR3 length is 13 residues. V was clipped by 8 bases and J by 6 bases; unmatched bases: 3.

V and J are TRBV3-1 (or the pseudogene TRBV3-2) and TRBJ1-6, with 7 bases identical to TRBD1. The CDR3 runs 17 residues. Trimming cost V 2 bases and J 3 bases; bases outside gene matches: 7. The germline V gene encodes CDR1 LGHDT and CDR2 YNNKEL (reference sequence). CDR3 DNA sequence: TGTGCCAGCAGCCAACTCCCGGGACAGCACTATAATTCACCCCTCCACTTT. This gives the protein CASSQLPGQHYNSPLHF.

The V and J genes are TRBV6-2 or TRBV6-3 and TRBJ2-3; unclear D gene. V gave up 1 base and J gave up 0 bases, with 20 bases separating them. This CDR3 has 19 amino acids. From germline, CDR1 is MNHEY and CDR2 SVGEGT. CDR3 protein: CASSYFIIKPISSTDTQYF. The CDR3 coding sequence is TGTGCCAGCAGTTACTTTATCATTAAGCCGATATCTAGCACAGATACGCAGTATTTT.

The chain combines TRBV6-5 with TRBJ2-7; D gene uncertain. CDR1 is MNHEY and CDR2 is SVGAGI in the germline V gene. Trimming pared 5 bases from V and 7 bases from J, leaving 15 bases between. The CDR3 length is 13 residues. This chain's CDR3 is CASSPSVGDEQYF. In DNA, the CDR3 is TGTGCCAGCAGTCCCTCAGTTGGAGATGAGCAGTACTTC.

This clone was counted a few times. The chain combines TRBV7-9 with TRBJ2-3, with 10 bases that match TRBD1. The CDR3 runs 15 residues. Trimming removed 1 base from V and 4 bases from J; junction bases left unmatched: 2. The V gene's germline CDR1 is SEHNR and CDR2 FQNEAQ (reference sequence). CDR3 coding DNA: TGTGCCAGCAGCTTAGGGGACAGGGGTGCAGATACGCAGTATTTT. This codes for CASSLGDRGADTQYF.

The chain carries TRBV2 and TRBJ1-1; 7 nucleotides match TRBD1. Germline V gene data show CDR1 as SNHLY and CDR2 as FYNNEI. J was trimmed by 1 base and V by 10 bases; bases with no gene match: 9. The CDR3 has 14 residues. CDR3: CAIIKGQSNTEAFF. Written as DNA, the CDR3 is TGTGCCATAATCAAGGGACAGTCGAACACTGAAGCTTTCTTT.

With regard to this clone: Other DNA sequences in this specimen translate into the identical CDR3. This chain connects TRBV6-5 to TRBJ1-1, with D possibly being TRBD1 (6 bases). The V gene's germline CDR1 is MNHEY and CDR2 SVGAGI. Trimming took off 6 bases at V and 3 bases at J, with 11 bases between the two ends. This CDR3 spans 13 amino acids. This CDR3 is CASSPQGYTEAFF. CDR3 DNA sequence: TGTGCCAGCAGCCCACAGGGCTACACTGAAGCTTTCTTT.